Sequencing of this TCR beta chain was carried out in a study of siplizumab effects on memory and regulatory T cells. Only in-frame clones appear in the TCRdb table, and some are missing; sequencing was by immunoSEQ multiplex PCR. Counted here are tens of thousands of clones, around nine tenths occurring once; the ten biggest clones make up under 2%. Sequencing input: Tregs sorted from blood. This receptor was taken from a human donor in good health.

The DNA of the CDR3 is TGTGCTAGTGGTCTCGGAACCTTGGGGTCTGGGGCCAACGTCCTGACTTTC. This sequence encodes CASGLGTLGSGANVLTF. The chain combines TRBV12-5 with TRBJ2-6; the D is unclear. CDR1 and CDR2 from the germline V gene are LGHNT and FRNRAP. Trimming stripped 5 bases from V and 1 base from J, with 15 bases between. The CDR3 is 17 amino acids.